Listed below are T cell receptor beta chains from one sample, sequenced in a study of regulatory T cells in long-lasting Graves disease. TCRdb fed the multiplex PCR reads into MiXCR, producing one record per CDR3 protein. The sample contains 500,000 or so distinct CDR3 sequences, 16% of which appear only once. The sample also formed part of further work on T cells in Graves' hyperthyroidism and ophthalmopathy.

The sample consisted of peripheral blood mononuclear cells (PBMCs), taken at new diagnosis, from a patient treated with antithyroid drugs. These receptors all stem from a woman aged 35-65 years with Graves disease. CDR3s include the opening cysteine and the closing phenylalanine or tryptophan. Clone size, where shown, is once, few, many, or a class for clones that have expanded.

many	TRBV20-1	-	CSARGTGTSGGRQETQYF
many	TRBV6-1	TRBJ1-4	CASSPPGEREKLFF
few	TRBV4-1	TRBJ1-1	CASSQDHGGGTEAFF
few	TRBV7-9	TRBJ2-3	CASTLRGLPTDTQYF
many	TRBV6-5	TRBJ1-1	CASSYSGGGGTEAFF
-	TRBV20-1	TRBJ1-2	CSASRETVGYTF
many	TRBV20-1	TRBJ2-5	CSARVGVQETQYF
-	TRBV9	TRBJ2-7	CASSGTGMGDEQYF
-	TRBV6-2/TRBV6-3	TRBJ2-7	CATRQGMESYEQYF
many	TRBV6-2/TRBV6-3	TRBJ2-7	CASKGAGSRYEQYF
many	TRBV12-3/TRBV12-4	TRBJ2-3	CASSTSGGTDTQYF
many	TRBV18	TRBJ1-2	CASSPTDNYGYTF
few	TRBV9	TRBJ1-6	CASSAGQVNSPLHF
many	TRBV28	TRBJ1-2	CASSFWGRDYGYTF
many	TRBV3-1	TRBJ2-3	CASSQRGTTDTQYF
many	TRBV19	TRBJ1-1	CASSFEDMNTEAFF
many	TRBV7-3	TRBJ2-3	CASSPLSTDTQYF
many	TRBV5-1	TRBJ1-5	CASSLAGGANQPQHF
many	TRBV11-2	TRBJ2-1	CASSRGIYNEQFF
many	TRBV6-1	TRBJ1-6	CASSDRALSSPLHF
few	TRBV20-1	TRBJ2-3	CSAAKTSGESDTQYF
few	TRBV24-1	TRBJ2-1	CATSDPGTGGHNEQFF
few	TRBV7-9	TRBJ1-1	CASSRDVKNTEAFF
-	TRBV10-2	TRBJ2-1	CATRTSGGFHNEQFF
many	TRBV12-3/TRBV12-4	TRBJ2-5	CASRRQGSETQYF
many	TRBV30	TRBJ2-7	CAWSTGIALYEQYF